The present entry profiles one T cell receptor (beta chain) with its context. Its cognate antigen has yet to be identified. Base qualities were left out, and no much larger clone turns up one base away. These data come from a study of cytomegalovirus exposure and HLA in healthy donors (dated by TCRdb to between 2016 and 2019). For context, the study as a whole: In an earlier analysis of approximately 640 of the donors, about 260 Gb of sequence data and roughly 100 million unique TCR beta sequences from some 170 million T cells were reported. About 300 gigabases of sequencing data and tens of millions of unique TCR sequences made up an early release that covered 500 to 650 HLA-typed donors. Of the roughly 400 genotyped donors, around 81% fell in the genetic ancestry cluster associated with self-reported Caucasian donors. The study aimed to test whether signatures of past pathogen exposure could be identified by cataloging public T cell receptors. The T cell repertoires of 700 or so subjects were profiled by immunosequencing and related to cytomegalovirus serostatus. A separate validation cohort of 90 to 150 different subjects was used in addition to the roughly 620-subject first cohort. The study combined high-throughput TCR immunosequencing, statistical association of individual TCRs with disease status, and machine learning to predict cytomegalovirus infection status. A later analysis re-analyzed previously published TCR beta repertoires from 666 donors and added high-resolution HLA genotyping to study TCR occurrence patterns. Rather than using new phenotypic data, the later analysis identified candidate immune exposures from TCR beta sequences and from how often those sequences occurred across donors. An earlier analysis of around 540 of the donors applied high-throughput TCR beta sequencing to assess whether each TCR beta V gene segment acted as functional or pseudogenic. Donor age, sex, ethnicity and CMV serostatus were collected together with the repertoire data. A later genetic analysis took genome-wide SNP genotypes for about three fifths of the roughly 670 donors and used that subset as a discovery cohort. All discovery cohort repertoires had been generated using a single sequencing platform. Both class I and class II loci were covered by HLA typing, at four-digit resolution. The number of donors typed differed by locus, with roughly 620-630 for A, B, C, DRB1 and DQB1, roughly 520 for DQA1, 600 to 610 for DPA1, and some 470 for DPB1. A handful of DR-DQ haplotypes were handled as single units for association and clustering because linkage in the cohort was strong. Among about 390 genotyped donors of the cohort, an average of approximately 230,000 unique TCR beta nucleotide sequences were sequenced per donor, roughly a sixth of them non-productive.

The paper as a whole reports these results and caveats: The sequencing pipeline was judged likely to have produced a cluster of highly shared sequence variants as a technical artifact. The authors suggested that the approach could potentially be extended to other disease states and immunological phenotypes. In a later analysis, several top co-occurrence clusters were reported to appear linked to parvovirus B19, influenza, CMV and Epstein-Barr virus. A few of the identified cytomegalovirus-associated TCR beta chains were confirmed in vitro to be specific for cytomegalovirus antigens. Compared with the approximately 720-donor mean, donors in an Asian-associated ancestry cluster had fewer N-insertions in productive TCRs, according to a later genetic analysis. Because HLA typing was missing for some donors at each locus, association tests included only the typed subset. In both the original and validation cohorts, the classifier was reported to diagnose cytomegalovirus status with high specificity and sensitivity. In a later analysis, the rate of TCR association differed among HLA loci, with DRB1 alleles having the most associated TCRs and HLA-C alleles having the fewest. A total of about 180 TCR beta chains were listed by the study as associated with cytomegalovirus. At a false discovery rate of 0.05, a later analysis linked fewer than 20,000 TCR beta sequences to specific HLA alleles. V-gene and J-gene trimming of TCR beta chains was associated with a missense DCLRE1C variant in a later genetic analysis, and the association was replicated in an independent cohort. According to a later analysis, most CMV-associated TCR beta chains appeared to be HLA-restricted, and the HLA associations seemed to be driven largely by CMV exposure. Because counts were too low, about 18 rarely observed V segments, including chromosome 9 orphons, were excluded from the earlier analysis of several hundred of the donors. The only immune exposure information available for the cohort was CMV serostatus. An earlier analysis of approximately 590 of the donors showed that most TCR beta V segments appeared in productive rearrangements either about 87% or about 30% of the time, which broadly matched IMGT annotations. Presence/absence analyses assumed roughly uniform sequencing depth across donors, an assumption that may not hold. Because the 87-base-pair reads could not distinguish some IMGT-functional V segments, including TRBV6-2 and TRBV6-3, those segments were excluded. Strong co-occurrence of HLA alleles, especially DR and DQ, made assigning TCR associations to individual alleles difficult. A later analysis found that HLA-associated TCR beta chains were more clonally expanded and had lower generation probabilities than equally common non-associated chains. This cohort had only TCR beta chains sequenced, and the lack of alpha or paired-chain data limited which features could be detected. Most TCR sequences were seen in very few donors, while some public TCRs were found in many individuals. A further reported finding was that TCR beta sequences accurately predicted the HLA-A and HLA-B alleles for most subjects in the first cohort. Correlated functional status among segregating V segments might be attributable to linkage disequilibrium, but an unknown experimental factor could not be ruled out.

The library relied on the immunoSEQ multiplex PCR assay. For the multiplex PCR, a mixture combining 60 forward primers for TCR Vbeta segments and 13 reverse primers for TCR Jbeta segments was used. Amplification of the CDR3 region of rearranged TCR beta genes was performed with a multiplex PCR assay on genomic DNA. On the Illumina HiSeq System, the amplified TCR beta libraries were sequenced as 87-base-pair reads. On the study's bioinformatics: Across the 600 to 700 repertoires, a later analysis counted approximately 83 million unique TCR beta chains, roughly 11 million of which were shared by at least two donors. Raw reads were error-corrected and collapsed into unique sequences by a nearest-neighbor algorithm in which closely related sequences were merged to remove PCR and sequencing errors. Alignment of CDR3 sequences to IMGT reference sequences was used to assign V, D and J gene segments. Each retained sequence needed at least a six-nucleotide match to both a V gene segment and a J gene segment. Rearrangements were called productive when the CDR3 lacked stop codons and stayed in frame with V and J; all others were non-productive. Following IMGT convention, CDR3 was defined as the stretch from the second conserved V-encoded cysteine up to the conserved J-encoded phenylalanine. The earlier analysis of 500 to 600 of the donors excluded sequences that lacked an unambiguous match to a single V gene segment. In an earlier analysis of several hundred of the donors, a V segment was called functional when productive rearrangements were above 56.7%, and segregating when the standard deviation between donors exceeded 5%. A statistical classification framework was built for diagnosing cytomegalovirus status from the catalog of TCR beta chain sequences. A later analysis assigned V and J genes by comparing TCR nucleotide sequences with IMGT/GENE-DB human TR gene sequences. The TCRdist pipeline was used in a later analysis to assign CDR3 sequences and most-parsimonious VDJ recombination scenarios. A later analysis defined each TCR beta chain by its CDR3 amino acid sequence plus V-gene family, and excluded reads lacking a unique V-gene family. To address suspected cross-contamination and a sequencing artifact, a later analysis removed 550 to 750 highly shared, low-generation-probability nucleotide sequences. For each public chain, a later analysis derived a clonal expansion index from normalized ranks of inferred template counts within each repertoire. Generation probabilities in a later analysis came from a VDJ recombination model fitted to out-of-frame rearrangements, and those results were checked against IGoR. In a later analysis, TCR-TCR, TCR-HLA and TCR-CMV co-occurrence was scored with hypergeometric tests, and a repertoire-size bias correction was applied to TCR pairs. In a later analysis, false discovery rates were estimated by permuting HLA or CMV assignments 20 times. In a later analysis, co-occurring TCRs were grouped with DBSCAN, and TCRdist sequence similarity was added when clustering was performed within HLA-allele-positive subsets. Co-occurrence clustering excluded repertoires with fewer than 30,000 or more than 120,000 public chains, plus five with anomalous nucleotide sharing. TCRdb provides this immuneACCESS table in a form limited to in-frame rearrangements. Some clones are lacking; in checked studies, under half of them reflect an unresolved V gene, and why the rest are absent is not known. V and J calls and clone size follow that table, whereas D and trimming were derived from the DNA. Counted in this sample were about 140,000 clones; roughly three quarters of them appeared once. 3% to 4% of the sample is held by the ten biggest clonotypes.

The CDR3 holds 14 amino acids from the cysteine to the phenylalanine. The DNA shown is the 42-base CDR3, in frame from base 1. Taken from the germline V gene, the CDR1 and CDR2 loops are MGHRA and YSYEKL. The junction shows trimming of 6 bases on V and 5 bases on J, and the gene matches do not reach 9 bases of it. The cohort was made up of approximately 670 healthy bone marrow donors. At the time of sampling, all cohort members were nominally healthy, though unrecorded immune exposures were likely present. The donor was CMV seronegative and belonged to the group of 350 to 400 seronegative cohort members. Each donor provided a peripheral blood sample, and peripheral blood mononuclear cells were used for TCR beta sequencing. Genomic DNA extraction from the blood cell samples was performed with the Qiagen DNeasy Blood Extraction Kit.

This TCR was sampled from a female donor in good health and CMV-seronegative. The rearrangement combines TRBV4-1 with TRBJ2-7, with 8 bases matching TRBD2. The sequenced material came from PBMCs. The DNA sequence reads TGCGCCAGCAGTCTCCCGGGAGGGCTAAACGAGCAGTACTTC. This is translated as CASSLPGGLNEQYF.